This TCR beta chain came from a study of cytomegalovirus exposure and HLA in healthy donors. Study-wide results and limits: TCR beta V- and J-gene trimming was later associated with a missense DCLRE1C variant. The study flagged approximately 180 TCR beta chains as cytomegalovirus-associated. The authors later found most CMV-associated TCR beta chains appeared HLA-restricted.

13 Jbeta primers and 60 Vbeta primers were used for the PCR. Original methodology: In a later analysis, 70 million to 80 million unique TCR beta chains included roughly 11 million shared by two or more donors. TCRdb's table, derived via immunoSEQ multiplex PCR, lists solely in-frame clones and lacks some. The D gene and trimming were derived from the DNA, and the V and J assignments and clone size from that table. The data contain more than 130,000 clones, more than 75% of them seen just once; the ten biggest clones take up about 4.7%. CDR1 and CDR2 (germline): SGHDT, YYEEEE. V was shortened by 2 bases and J by 7 bases, with 12 bases between the two germline ends. This CDR3 contains 14 residues. Regarding this clone: What it binds is unknown.

The sample taken for sequencing was PBMCs. The gene calls are TRBV5-6 and TRBJ1-4; D is unclear. This TCR was sampled from a male donor in good health and CMV-seronegative. The CDR3 loop is CASSFGPEGEKLFF. CDR3 coding DNA: TGTGCCAGCAGCTTCGGGCCGGAGGGTGAAAAACTGTTTTTT.